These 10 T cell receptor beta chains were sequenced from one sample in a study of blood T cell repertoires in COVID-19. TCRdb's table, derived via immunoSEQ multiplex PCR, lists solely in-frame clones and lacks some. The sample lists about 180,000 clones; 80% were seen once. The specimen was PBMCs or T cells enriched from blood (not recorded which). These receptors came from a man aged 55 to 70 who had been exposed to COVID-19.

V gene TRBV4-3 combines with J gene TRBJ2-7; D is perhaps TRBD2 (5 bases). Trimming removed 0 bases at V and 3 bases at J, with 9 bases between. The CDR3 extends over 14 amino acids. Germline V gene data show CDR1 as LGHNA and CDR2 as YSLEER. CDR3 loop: CASSQDYGGYEQYF. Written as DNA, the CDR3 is TGCGCCAGCAGCCAAGATTATGGAGGCTACGAGCAGTACTTC.

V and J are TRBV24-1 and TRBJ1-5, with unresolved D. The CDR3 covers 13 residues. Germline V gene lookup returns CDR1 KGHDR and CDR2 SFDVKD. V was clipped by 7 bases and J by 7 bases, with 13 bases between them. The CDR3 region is CATRGASGQPQHF. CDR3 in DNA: TGTGCCACCAGGGGCGCGAGTGGACAGCCCCAGCATTTT.

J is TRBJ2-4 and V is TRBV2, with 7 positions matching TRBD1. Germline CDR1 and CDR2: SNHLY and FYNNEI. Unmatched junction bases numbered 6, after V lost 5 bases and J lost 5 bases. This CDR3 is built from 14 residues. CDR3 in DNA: TGTGCCAGCAGTAGGACAGGAATCGAAAACATTCAGTACTTC. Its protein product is CASSRTGIENIQYF.

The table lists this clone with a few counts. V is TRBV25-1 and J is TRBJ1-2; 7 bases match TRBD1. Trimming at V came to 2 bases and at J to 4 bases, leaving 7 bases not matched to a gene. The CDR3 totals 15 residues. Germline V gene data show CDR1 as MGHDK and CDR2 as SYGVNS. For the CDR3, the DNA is TGTGCCAGCAGTGAAGAAGGGGGCCCTTTCTATGGCTACACCTTC. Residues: CASSEEGGPFYGYTF.

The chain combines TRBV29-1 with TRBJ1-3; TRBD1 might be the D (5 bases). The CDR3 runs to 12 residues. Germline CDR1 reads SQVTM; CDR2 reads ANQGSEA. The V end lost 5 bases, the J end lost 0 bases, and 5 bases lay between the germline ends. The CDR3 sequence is CSVRGSGNTIYF. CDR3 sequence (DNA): TGCAGCGTTAGGGGCTCTGGAAACACCATATATTTT.

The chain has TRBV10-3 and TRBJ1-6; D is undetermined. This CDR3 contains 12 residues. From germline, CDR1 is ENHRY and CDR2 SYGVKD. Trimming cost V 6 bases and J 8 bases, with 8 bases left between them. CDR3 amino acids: CAIRSQDSPLHF. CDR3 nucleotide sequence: TGTGCCATCAGGTCACAAGATTCACCCCTCCACTTT.

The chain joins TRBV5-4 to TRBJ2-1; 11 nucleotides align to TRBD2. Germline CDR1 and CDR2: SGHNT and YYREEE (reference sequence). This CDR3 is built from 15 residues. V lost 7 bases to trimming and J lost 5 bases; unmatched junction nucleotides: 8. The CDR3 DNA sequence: TGTGCCAGCTCCCCCGGGACTAGCGGCAACAATGAGCAGTTCTTC. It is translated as CASSPGTSGNNEQFF.

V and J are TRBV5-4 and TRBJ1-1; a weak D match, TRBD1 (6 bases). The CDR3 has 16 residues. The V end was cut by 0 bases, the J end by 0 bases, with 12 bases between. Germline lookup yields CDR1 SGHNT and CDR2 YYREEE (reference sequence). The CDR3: CASSLVGGRMNTEAFF. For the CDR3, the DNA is TGTGCCAGCAGCTTGGTCGGGGGGCGCATGAACACTGAAGCTTTCTTT.

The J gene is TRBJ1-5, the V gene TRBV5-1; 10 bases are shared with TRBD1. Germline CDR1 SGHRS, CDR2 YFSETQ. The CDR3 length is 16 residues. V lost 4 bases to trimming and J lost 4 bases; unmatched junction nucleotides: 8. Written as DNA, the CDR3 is TGCGCCAGCAGCGGGGGGACAGGGGACGGTAATCAGCCCCAGCATTTT. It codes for CASSGGTGDGNQPQHF.

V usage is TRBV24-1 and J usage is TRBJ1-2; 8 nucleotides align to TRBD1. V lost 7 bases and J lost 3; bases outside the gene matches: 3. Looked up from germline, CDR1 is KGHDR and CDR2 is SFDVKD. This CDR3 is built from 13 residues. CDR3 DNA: TGTGCCACCAGCGTGGACAGGGACTATGGCTACACCTTC. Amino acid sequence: CATSVDRDYGYTF.